The subject of this entry is one TCR beta chain. This clonotype appeared a few times. The antigen this receptor binds is unknown. No base quality information exists; no much larger clone differs at one position. The germline V gene sets CDR1 to MGHRA and CDR2 to YSYEKL. From the cysteine through the phenylalanine, the CDR3 covers 15 amino acids. Kept here is only the CDR3 DNA, which spans 45 bases and is read in frame from base 1. The junction shows trimming of 1 base on V and 11 bases on J, plus 18 bases between the germline ends. All donors were healthy Caucasians. The twin cohort comprised three pairs of female monozygotic twins, all aged roughly 18 to 29 years. The RNA used for TCR libraries was isolated from peripheral blood mononuclear cells. The protocol used for the library was 5' RACE. Sequencing instrument: Illumina HiSeq 2000. Template switching added a universal primer binding site, and the final cDNA carried a unique molecular identifier that allowed TCR cDNA molecules to be counted accurately. Specific primers in the conserved constant-segment region were used to synthesize first-strand cDNA for TCR alpha and beta chains. Each cDNA library was double barcoded, with a SMART-Mk sample barcode plus Illumina barcodes, to control for contamination. TruSeq adapter sequences and Illumina sample barcodes were added in two successive PCR steps. TCR alpha and beta cDNA libraries were sequenced on the Illumina HiSeq platform with custom primers. Under the source paper's analysis protocol: MiGEC processed the raw reads to extract unique molecular identifiers, while MiXCR was used to determine the CDR3 positions. Recombination models were inferred per individual with the repgenHMM and IGoR tools using an EM algorithm. Shared clonotype analysis was performed with the tcR package in R, normalizing sharing by the product of cloneset sizes. To study raw recombination free of thymic and clonal selection effects, out-of-frame nonproductive sequences were analyzed. In-frame beta chains were kept once TCRdb had trimmed the public reads at Q25 with fastp and called clones with MiXCR. Rows merge per CDR3 protein into single entries with the most common DNA and genes. V and J calls and clone size were set by TCRdb, not the authors. The sample yields under 1 million distinct CDR3 sequences; 12% were counted once. Around 1.6% of the sample rests with the top ten.

These data originate in a study of identical twins (TCRdb year 2016). In the study overall: TCR alpha and beta repertoires from monozygotic twins, unrelated adults of various ages and cord blood were deep-sequenced to test whether fetal clonotypes persist. Replicate twin experiments were performed at different times using different library preparation protocols to rule out contamination.

Study-wide findings and limitations: Invariant T cells such as MAIT and iNKT could partly confound zero-insertion analyses, though diverse VJ usage argued against this for most clonotypes. A weaker excess of twin sharing was found in beta out-of-frame sequences because the signal-to-noise ratio was lowered by fewer shared sequences. In monozygotic twins, recombination models systematically underestimated out-of-frame TCR alpha sharing, but the models matched the sharing seen between unrelated individuals. Because the same donors could not be followed over many years, the conclusions depended on cross-sectional statistical analysis. Out-of-frame TCR alpha sequences shared between twins showed an excess of low generation-probability sequences compared with coincidental sharing between unrelated individuals. Abundant cord blood beta clonotypes carried fewer insertions; young adult naive repertoires showed a weaker similar trend, while memory repertoires showed none.

The data were also submitted as part of a second study, on yellow fever vaccine responses in identical twins. As the second publication notes: The authors reported that the T cell response to vaccination in identical twins appeared partly convergent and partly personalized. The study precisely tracked vaccine-responding T cell clones in identical twins.

The chain is made from TRBV4-1 and TRBJ1-5, and perhaps TRBD1 as D gene, on 6 matching bases. The receptor comes from a woman aged 18-35 years in good health. Sequenced sample: PBMCs. The DNA sequence follows: TGCGCCAGCAGCCAAGCCTCGCCCCACAGGACAGCCCAGCATTTT. Its protein is CASSQASPHRTAQHF.